Listed below are T cell receptor beta chains from one sample, sequenced in a study of metastatic and nonmetastatic thyroid tumors. MiXCR re-clonotyped the PCR reads for TCRdb. The sample holds about 6,400 clones; around 27% are singletons and the top ten take approximately 15%. Material: adjacent normal tissue. The receptors here all came from a female donor with papillary thyroid cancer or a benign thyroid nodule (not recorded which). Some clones in this sample may be carry-over from other donors' samples. The CDR3 runs from the conserved cysteine through the conserved F or W. D genes are given only for firm matches. Clone sizes are given selectively: once, few, many, or a class where the clone is expanded.

v_gene	j_gene	d_gene	abundance	CDR3aa	CDR3nt
TRBV3-1	TRBJ2-1	.	few	CASSQGLAGAYNEQFF	TGTGCCAGCAGCCAAGGTCTAGCTGGGGCTTACAATGAGCAGTTCTTC
TRBV29-1	TRBJ1-2	.	medium-sized	CSVPGTLYGYTF	TGCAGCGTTCCGGGGACACTCTATGGCTACACCTTC
TRBV7-9	TRBJ2-5	.	many	CASSLRSQETQYF	TGTGCCAGCAGCTTAAGGTCCCAAGAGACCCAGTACTTC
TRBV5-4	TRBJ2-7	.	many	CASSLQGSGYEQYF	TGTGCCAGCAGCTTACAGGGTTCAGGCTACGAGCAGTACTTC
TRBV30	TRBJ1-1	.	.	CAWSVLGLNTEAFF	TGTGCCTGGAGTGTACTGGGCCTGAACACTGAAGCTTTCTTT
TRBV20-1	TRBJ2-7	.	.	CSAREGLAGFSYEQYF	TGCAGTGCTAGAGAGGGTCTGGCGGGCTTCTCCTACGAGCAGTACTTC
TRBV27	TRBJ2-1	.	large	CASLTGSNYNEQFF	TGTGCCAGCCTAACAGGGTCAAACTACAATGAGCAGTTCTTC
TRBV2	TRBJ1-1	.	few	CASGDGGGEAFF	TGTGCCAGTGGGGATGGCGGGGGTGAAGCTTTCTTT
TRBV11-3	TRBJ2-7	TRBD2	.	CASSGTSSDEQYF	TGTGCCAGCAGCGGGACTAGCAGCGACGAGCAGTACTTC
TRBV19	TRBJ2-3	TRBD2	medium-sized	CASSMGLGLTDTQYF	TGTGCCAGTAGTATGGGACTAGGTCTCACAGATACGCAGTATTTT
TRBV28	TRBJ2-3	.	.	CASSLWEAPQTDTQYF	TGTGCCAGCAGTTTGTGGGAGGCTCCCCAAACAGATACGCAGTATTTT
TRBV6-1	TRBJ2-7	.	few	CASSVEGYEQYF	TGTGCCAGCAGTGTTGAGGGGTACGAGCAGTACTTC
TRBV20-1	TRBJ2-1	.	many	CSARLKLGVSYNEQFF	TGCAGTGCTCGCCTCAAATTAGGGGTTTCCTACAATGAGCAGTTCTTC
TRBV7-8	TRBJ2-1	.	many	CASSFAMGINEQFF	TGTGCCAGCAGCTTCGCGATGGGCATCAATGAGCAGTTCTTC
TRBV7-8	TRBJ2-7	.	.	CASSLGAGSYEQYF	TGTGCCAGCAGCTTAGGAGCCGGGTCCTACGAGCAGTACTTC
TRBV20-1	TRBJ2-7	TRBD2	few	CSASPGLALYEQYF	TGCAGTGCTTCCCCGGGACTAGCGTTATACGAGCAGTACTTC
TRBV9	TRBJ1-5	.	few	CASSVWNQPQHF	TGTGCCAGCAGCGTATGGAATCAGCCCCAGCATTTT
TRBV7-3	TRBJ2-2	.	medium-sized	CASTLTPWGTGELFF	TGTGCCAGCACTCTGACTCCCTGGGGGACCGGGGAGCTGTTTTTT
TRBV6-2/TRBV6-3	TRBJ1-2	TRBD1	few	CASSFSGQGWYGYTF	TGTGCCAGCAGTTTCTCGGGACAGGGATGGTATGGCTACACCTTC